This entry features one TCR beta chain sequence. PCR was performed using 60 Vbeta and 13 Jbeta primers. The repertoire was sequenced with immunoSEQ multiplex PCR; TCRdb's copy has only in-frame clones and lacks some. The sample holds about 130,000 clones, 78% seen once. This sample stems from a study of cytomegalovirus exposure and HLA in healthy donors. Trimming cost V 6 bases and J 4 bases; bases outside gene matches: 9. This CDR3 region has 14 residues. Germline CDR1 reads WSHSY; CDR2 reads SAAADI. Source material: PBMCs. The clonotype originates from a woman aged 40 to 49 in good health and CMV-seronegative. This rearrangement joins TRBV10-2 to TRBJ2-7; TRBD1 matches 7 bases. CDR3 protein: CASRTDRVGYEQYF. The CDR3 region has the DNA TGCGCCAGCAGAACAGACAGGGTAGGATACGAGCAGTACTTC.